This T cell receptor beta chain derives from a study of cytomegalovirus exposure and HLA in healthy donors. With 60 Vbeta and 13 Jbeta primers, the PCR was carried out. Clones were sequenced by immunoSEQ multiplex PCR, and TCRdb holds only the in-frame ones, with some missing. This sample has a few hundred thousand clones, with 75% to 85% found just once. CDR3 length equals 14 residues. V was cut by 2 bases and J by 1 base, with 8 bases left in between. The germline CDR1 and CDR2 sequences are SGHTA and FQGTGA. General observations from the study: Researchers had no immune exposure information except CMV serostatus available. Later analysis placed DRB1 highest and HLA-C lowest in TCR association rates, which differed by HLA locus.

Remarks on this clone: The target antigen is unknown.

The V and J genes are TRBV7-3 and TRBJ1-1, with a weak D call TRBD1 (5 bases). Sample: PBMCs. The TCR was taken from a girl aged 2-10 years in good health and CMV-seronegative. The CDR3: CASSLQGRNTEAFF. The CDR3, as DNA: TGTGCCAGCAGCTTACAGGGTCGGAACACTGAAGCTTTCTTT.